This TCR beta chain was profiled in a study of blood T cell repertoires in COVID-19. Participants were aged roughly 18 to 89 years from approximately 23 US areas. Participants had their cohort set by participant-reported clinical history. Two negative PCRs, clearance, or symptom resolution were required of recovered Cohort 3 donors. Assay used: immunoSEQ multiplex PCR; TCRdb lists only in-frame clones, some missing. The sample records around 150,000 clones, roughly 80% being singletons. V trimming: 4 bases; J trimming: 4 bases; junction bases outside the gene matches: 7. The germline V gene has CDR1 SGDLS and CDR2 YYNGEE. This CDR3 contains 14 residues.

Sequenced sample: PBMCs or T cells enriched from blood (not recorded which). The chain joins TRBV9 to TRBJ2-5, with TRBD1 matching over 7 bases. This clonotype was obtained from a man in his forties or fifties who had recovered from COVID-19. CDR3 region: CASSTGQTPETQYF. The CDR3 nucleotides read TGTGCCAGCAGCACGGGACAGACCCCAGAGACCCAGTACTTC.